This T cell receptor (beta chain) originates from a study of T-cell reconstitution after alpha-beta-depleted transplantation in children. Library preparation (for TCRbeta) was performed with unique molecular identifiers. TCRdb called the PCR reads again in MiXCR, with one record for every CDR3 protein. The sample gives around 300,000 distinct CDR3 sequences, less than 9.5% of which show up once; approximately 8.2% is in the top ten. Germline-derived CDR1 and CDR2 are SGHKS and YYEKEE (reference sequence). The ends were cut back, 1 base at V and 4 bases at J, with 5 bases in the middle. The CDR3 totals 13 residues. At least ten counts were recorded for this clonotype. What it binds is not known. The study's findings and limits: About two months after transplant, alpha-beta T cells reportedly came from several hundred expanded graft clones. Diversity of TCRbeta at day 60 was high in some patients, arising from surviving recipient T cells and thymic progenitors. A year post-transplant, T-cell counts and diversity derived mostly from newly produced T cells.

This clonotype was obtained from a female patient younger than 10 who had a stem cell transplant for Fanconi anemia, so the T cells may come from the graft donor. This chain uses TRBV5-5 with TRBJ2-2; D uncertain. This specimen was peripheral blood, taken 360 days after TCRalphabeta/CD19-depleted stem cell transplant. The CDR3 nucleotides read TGTGCCAGCAGCTTGTTTAGCACCGGGGAGCTGTTTTTT. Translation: CASSLFSTGELFF. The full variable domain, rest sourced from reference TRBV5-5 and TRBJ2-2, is DAGVTQSPTHLIKTRGQQVTLRCSPISGHKSVSWYQQVLGQGPQFIFQYYEKEERGRGNFPDRFSARQFPNYSSELNVNALLLGDSALYLCASSLFSTGELFFGEGSRLTVL.